Given below is one TCR beta chain in context. Its antigen remains unknown. V shed 1 base and J shed 2 bases, with 12 bases lying between them. The length of the CDR3 is 16 residues. Looked up from germline, CDR1 is SGHRS and CDR2 is YFSETQ. Assay: immunoSEQ multiplex PCR; the TCRdb copy retains only in-frame clones and omits some. The sample contains under 55,000 clones, 79% of which appear only once. Viral peptide pools were used in the ViraFEST assay to expand antigen-specific CD4+ T cells, and sequencing came afterward. Upon completion of about 10 days in culture, CD4+ T cells were isolated. Absence of prior SARS-CoV-2 infection characterized the vaccine recipients, who showed negative nucleocapsid antibodies. Cultures of 2 million or so PBMC per well contained about 10 IU/ml IL-2 plus 10 ug/ml peptides. At days 3 and 7, half of the medium was exchanged for IL-2 medium. This entry is derived from a study of vaccination effects on CD4 cells after COVID-19.

Study outcomes and limitations: Healthy vaccinees' vaccine-induced clones included only 1 of 255 cross-reacting with common cold coronaviruses.

The V gene is TRBV5-1, the J gene TRBJ2-2; no definite D call. Sequenced material: CD4+ T cells from PBMCs cultured with HCoV-OC43 spike peptides, taken before COVID-19 vaccination. Subset described: HCoV-OC43 spike overlapping peptide pool stimulation. The TCR sequence derives from a human donor who received a COVID-19 vaccine. CDR3 bases: TGCGCCAGCAGCTTGTACAGCCCTGAAAACACCGGGGAGCTGTTTTTT. Amino acid sequence: CASSLYSPENTGELFF. The full variable domain, its missing parts supplied by reference TRBV5-1 and TRBJ2-2, is KAGVTQTPRYLIKTRGQQVTLSCSPISGHRSVSWYQQTPGQGLQFLFEYFSETQRNKGNFPGRFSGRQFSNSRSEMNVSTLELGDSALYLCASSLYSPENTGELFFGEGSRLTVL.